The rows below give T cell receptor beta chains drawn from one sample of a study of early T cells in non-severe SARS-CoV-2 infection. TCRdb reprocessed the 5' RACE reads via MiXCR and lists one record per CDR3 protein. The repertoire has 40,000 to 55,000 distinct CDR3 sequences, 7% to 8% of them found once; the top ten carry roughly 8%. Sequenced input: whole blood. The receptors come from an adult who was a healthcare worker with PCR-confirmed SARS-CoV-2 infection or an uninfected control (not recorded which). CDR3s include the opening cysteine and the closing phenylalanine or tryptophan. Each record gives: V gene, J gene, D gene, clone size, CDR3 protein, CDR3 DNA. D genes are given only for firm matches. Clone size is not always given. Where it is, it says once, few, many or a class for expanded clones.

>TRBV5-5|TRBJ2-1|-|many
CASSLGGYNEQFF
TGTGCCAGCAGCTTGGGGGGCTACAATGAGCAGTTCTTC
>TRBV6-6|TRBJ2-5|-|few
CASSYSGVQETQYF
TGTGCCAGCAGTTACTCGGGGGTACAAGAGACCCAGTACTTC
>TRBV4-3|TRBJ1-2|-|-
CASSQGYRDYGYTF
TGCGCCAGCAGCCAAGGGTACAGGGACTATGGCTACACCTTC
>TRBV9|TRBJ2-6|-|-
CASSVQGGANVLTF
TGTGCCAGCAGCGTACAGGGTGGGGCCAACGTCCTGACTTTC
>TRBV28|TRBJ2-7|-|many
CASGRTDLGEQYF
TGTGCCAGCGGGCGGACAGACCTTGGCGAGCAGTACTTC
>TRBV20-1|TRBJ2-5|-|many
CSASSGSYATQYF
TGCAGTGCTAGCTCCGGCAGTTATGCGACCCAGTACTTC
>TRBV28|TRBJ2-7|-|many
CASSSLPDPYEQYF
TGTGCCAGCAGTTCCCTTCCGGATCCCTACGAGCAGTACTTC
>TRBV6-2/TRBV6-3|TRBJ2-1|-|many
CASSYSVGTNEQFF
TGTGCCAGCAGTTACTCCGTCGGGACCAATGAGCAGTTCTTC
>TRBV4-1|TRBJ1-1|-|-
CASSQGDFIGMNTEAFF
TGCGCCAGCAGCCAAGGGGACTTCATCGGCATGAACACTGAAGCTTTCTTT
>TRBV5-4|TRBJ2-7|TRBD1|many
CASSFGTGTYEQYF
TGTGCCAGCAGCTTTGGGACAGGGACCTACGAGCAGTACTTC
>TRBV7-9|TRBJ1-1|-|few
CASSLGGSEAFF
TGTGCCAGCAGCCTAGGGGGTAGTGAAGCTTTCTTT
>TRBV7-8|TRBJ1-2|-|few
CASSPQGFYGYTF
TGTGCCAGCAGCCCCCAGGGTTTCTATGGCTACACCTTC
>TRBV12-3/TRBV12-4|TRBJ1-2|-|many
CASSGMNYGYTF
TGTGCCAGCAGTGGGATGAACTATGGCTACACCTTC
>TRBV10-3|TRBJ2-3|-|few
CAISDWPASTDTQYF
TGTGCCATCAGTGATTGGCCAGCTAGCACAGATACGCAGTATTTT
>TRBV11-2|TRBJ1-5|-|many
CASSLVAGNNQPQHF
TGTGCCAGCAGCTTAGTTGCGGGCAACAATCAGCCCCAGCATTTT
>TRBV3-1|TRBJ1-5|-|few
CASSQGVQANHRPQHF
TGTGCCAGCAGCCAGGGGGTACAGGCGAATCATCGGCCCCAGCATTTT
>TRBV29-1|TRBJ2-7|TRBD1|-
CSGGQAIYEQYF
TGCAGCGGGGGACAGGCCATCTACGAGCAGTACTTC
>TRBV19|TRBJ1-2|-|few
CASSILDSASGYTF
TGTGCCAGTAGTATCCTGGACAGCGCCAGCGGCTACACCTTC
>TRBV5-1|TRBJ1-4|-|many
CASSRVSGLGEKLFF
TGCGCCAGCAGTAGAGTCTCGGGTCTGGGGGAAAAACTGTTTTTT
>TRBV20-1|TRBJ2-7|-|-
CSASPRVYEQYF
TGCAGTGCTAGTCCACGAGTTTACGAGCAGTACTTC
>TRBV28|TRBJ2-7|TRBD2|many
CASSFFSGGTYEQYF
TGTGCCAGCAGTTTCTTTAGCGGGGGGACCTACGAGCAGTACTTC
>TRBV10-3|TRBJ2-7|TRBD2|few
CAISGSGGPYEQYF
TGTGCCATCAGCGGAAGCGGGGGGCCATACGAGCAGTACTTC
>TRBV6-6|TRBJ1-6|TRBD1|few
CASSWDRGNSPLHF
TGTGCCAGCAGTTGGGACAGGGGTAATTCACCCCTCCACTTT
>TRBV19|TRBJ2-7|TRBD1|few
CASSRTGVRREQYF
TGTGCCAGTTCCCGGACAGGGGTGAGGCGCGAGCAGTACTTC
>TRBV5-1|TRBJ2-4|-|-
CASSPLPQNIQYF
TGCGCCAGCAGCCCCCTACCCCAAAACATTCAGTACTTC
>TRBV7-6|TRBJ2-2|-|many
CASSLEGAGELFF
TGTGCCAGCAGCTTAGAAGGGGCCGGGGAGCTGTTTTTT